The present T cell receptor beta chain was sequenced within a study of beta chain features in type 1 diabetes. Study results and limitations: The analysis here could not establish whether HLA type shapes TCRB rearrangement. Fewer insertions but more deletions were seen at VDJ junctions in type 1 diabetes patients. Within each of all four CD4+ subsets, Type 1 diabetes patients had TCRB CDR3s that were moderately but significantly shorter.

Isolation of CD4+ naive, central memory, regulatory and stem cell-like memory cells was achieved by sorting via CD45RO/CCR7/CD25/CD127/CD95/CD27. This clone has just a few counts. Antigen unknown. V dropped 2 bases and J dropped 0 bases, with 14 bases sitting between them. Germline loops: CDR1 SGHDT, CDR2 YYEEEE. The CDR3 is 17 residues long. Sequencing targeted expressed TCRB transcripts, as all isolated RNA had been reverse transcribed. The method was immunoSEQ multiplex PCR; TCRdb's version includes in-frame clones alone and lacks a portion of them. The data contain more than 95,000 clones, approximately 30% of them singletons.

The chain combines TRBV5-6 with TRBJ1-4, with D possibly matching TRBD1 (6 bases). This TCR was sampled from a woman aged 18-29 years with type 1 diabetes. Specimen: central memory CD4+ T cells from blood. Here the CDR3 reads CASSLTGQFATNEKLFF. In DNA form, the CDR3 reads TGTGCCAGCAGCTTAACAGGACAGTTTGCAACTAATGAAAAACTGTTTTTT.